This TCR beta chain comes out of a study of OX40 agonist ivuxolimab in advanced cancers. Notes on the study in general: Among T cells, CD8+ cells averaged more expanded clones than CD4+ cells. Some patients who did not respond also had low normalized T-cell clonal expansion.

Produced via immunoSEQ multiplex PCR; TCRdb's table is partial and in-frame only. The sample gives about 58,000 clones, 75% to 85% of which show up once; 0.7% to 0.8% is in the top ten. The V end was cut by 2 bases, the J end by 3 bases, with 12 bases between. The CDR3 spans 15 residues. Germline CDR1 reads MRHNA; CDR2 reads SNTAGT. As for this clone: Its antigen is currently unknown.

The clonotype originates from an adult with an advanced solid tumor such as melanoma, head and neck, liver or kidney cancer. Sequencing was performed on CD4+ or CD8+ T cells sorted from blood, taken in a trial of the OX40 agonist ivuxolimab. The V gene is TRBV6-4, the J gene TRBJ2-3; the D gene is possibly TRBD1 (5 bases). CDR3 sequence: CASSDIDAGTDTQYF. The CDR3, as DNA: TGTGCCAGCAGTGACATCGACGCAGGGACAGATACGCAGTATTTT.